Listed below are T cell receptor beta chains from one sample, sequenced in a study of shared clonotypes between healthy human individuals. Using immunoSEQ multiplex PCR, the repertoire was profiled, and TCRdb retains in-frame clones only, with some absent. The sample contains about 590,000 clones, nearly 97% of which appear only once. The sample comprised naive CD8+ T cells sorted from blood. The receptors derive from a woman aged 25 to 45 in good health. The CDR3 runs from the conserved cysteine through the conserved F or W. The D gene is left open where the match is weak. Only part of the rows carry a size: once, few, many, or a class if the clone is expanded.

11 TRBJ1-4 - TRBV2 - TGTGCCAGCAACGGAGGAGAAAAACTGTTTTTT CASNGGEKLFF
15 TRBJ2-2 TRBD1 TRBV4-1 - TGCGCCAGCAGCCAAGGCAGGGGGCCCCCCGGGGAGCTGTTTTTT CASSQGRGPPGELFF
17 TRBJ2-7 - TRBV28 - TGTGCCAGCAGTTCCCCCGGGACACGGGGACACTCCTACGAGCAGTACTTC CASSSPGTRGHSYEQYF
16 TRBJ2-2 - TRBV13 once TGTGCCAGCAGCTTACTGGGGGGAGAGCGCACCGGGGAGCTGTTTTTT CASSLLGGERTGELFF
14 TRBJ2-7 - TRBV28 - TGTGCCAGCAGTTTAACGGGAACCTCCTACGAGCAGTACTTC CASSLTGTSYEQYF
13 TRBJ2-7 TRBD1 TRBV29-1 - TGCAGCGTGGGGACAGGAAGACCCTACGAGCAGTACTTC CSVGTGRPYEQYF
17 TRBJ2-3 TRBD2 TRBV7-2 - TGTGCCAGCAGCTTAGTTTTCCTAGCGGGGGTTACAGATACGCAGTATTTT CASSLVFLAGVTDTQYF
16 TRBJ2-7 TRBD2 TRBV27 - TGTGCCAGCAGTTTAAGATCGGGACTAGTCTTCTACGAGCAGTACTTC CASSLRSGLVFYEQYF
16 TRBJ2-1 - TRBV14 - TGTGCCAGCAGCCAGGAAGCGGTCTACTCCTACAATGAGCAGTTCTTC CASSQEAVYSYNEQFF
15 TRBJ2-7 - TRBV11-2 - TGTGCCAGCAGCTTAGATTTGGGGGATACCTACGAGCAGTACTTC CASSLDLGDTYEQYF
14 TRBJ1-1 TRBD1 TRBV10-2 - TGCGCCAGCTTCCCGGGACAGGGGGGGGCTGAAGCTTTCTTT CASFPGQGGAEAFF
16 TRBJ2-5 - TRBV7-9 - TGTGCCAGCAGCCCTAGCCGCGGGGCGTTACAAGAGACCCAGTACTTC CASSPSRGALQETQYF
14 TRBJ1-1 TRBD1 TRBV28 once TGTGCCAGCATCCCGGACAGGGTGTTATTTGAAGCTTTCTTT CASIPDRVLFEAFF
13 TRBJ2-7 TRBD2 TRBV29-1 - TGCAGCGTTGGGGCGGGAGGATACTACGAGCAGTACTTC CSVGAGGYYEQYF
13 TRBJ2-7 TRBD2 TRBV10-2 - TGCGCCAGCAACCCTAGCGGGAGCTACGAGCAGTACTTC CASNPSGSYEQYF
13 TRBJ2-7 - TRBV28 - TGTGCCAGCACTTATAGCATCACCTACGAGCAGTACTTC CASTYSITYEQYF
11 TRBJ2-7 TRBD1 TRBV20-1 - TGCAGTGCCCCGGACAGGGGCGAGCAGTACTTC CSAPDRGEQYF
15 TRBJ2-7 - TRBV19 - TGTGCCAGTAGTTTTGGGATCCCGAGCTCCTACGAGCAGTACTTC CASSFGIPSSYEQYF
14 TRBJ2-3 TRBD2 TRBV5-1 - TGCGCCAGCACGGGACTAGCGGGAGCAGATACGCAGTATTTT CASTGLAGADTQYF
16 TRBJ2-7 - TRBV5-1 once TGCGCCAGCAGCTTGGCCGCCGGGACGCTACGAGCCGAGCAGTACTTC CASSLAAGTLRAEQYF
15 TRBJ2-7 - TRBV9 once TGTGCCAGCAGCGTAGAGGACCGGGGGCCCTACGGGCAGTACTTC CASSVEDRGPYGQYF
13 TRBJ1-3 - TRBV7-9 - TGTGCCAGCAGCTTGGGAGGGGAGGACACCATATATTTT CASSLGGEDTIYF
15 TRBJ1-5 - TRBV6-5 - TGTGCCAGCAGTTACATGGCAGGGGGCAATCAGCCCCAGCATTTT CASSYMAGGNQPQHF
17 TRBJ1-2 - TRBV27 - TGTGCCAGCAGTTCTCCAAGAAGAGGAGCCGCTAACTATGGCTACACCTTC CASSSPRRGAANYGYTF
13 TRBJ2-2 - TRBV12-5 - TGTGCTAGTGGTTTGTACCATACCGGGGAGCTGTTTTTT CASGLYHTGELFF
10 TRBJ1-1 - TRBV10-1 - TGCGCCAGCCGCAGGGTACAGGCTTTCTTT CASRRVQAFF
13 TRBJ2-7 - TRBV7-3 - TGTGCCAGCAGTCAGGGGCTCACCTACGAGCAGTACTTC CASSQGLTYEQYF
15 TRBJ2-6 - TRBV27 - TGTGCCAGCACTCCTGGAGGCGACGGGGCCAACGTCCTGACTTTC CASTPGGDGANVLTF
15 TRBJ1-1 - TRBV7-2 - TGTGCCAGCAGCTTCGGGTCGTCGGTAGGCACTGAAGCTTTCTTT CASSFGSSVGTEAFF
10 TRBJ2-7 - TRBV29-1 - TGCAGCGTGGGGTCCTACGAGCAGTACTTC CSVGSYEQYF
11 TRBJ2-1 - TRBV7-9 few TGTGCCAGCAGCTTAGGAGGGGAGCAGTTCTTC CASSLGGEQFF
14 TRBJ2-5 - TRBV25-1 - TGTGCCAGCATTGAACCCTTCGGAGGAGAGACCCAGTACTTC CASIEPFGGETQYF
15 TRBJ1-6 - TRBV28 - TGTGCCAGCAGTTTAGAGGACACCTTCAATTTAGCCCTCCACTTT CASSLEDTFNLALHF
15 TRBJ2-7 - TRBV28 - TGTGCCAGCAGCCCCAGACAGGGGAGGGACTACGAGCAGTACTTC CASSPRQGRDYEQYF
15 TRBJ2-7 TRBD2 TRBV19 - TGTGCCAGTAGTGCCGGGACTAGCGTCGCCTACGAGCAGTACTTC CASSAGTSVAYEQYF
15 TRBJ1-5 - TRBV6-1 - TGTGCCAGCACAATACTCGGGGGAAGCAATCAGCCCCAGCATTTT CASTILGGSNQPQHF
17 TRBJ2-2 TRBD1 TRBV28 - TGTGCCAGCAGTCCCGGGACAGGGGGCACGTACACCGGGGAGCTGTTTTTT CASSPGTGGTYTGELFF
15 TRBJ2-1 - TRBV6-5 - TGTGCCAGCAGTTACGTATCGAGCTCCTACAATGAGCAGTTCTTC CASSYVSSSYNEQFF
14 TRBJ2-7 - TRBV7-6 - TGTGCCAGCAGCTTATTACAGGGATCCTACGAGCAGTACTTC CASSLLQGSYEQYF
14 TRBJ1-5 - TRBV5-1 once TGCGCCAGCAGCTTGGCTGGGACGGGGGAACCCCAGCATTTT CASSLAGTGEPQHF
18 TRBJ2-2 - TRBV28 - TGTGCCAGCAGTTCGCCGCTCCGGGACACTACGAACACCGGGGAGCTGTTTTTT CASSSPLRDTTNTGELFF
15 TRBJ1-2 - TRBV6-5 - TGTGCCAGCAGTTACTCTTCGGGGGGGAAGAATGGCTACACCTTC CASSYSSGGKNGYTF
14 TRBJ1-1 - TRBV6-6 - TGTGCCAGCAGTGGGAGGACAGCCAACACTGAAGCTTTCTTT CASSGRTANTEAFF
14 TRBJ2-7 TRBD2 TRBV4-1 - TGCGCCAGCAGCCAGCTAGCGGGATCGGACGAGCAGTACTTC CASSQLAGSDEQYF
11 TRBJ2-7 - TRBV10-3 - TGTGCCATCATGGACAGCTACGAGCAGTACTTC CAIMDSYEQYF
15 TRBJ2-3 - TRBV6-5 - TGTGCCAGCAGTTATCGGCCGGGGATCACAGATACGCAGTATTTT CASSYRPGITDTQYF
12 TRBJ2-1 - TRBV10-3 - TGTGCCATCAGTGAGTCTCCGAGAGAGCAGTTCTTC CAISESPREQFF
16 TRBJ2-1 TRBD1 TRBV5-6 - TGTGCCAGCAGCCATGGGACAGGGGGCTCCTACAATGAGCAGTTCTTC CASSHGTGGSYNEQFF